The sequence of this TCR beta chain was determined in a study of T cells expressing NK-cell markers (dated by TCRdb to the early 2020s). Turning to the overall study: In sorted CD3+CD56+NKG2C+, CD3+CD56+NKG2C- and CD3+CD56-NKG2C+ T-cell subsets from eight or nine donors, TCR beta-chain repertoires were profiled. The study sequenced eight donors, all healthy volunteers chosen at random: three men and five women. Among the eight sequenced donors, only one was HCMV-seronegative, while the other seven were HCMV-seropositive. Sequencing of the libraries produced 2 x 150 bp reads on Illumina HiSeq 2000/2500, MiSeq or NextSeq.

To determine HCMV serostatus, a commercial ELISA kit was used to detect HCMV-specific IgG in serum. Ficoll density gradient centrifugation was used to isolate peripheral blood mononuclear cells from blood. TCRdb lists the instrument as Illumina HiSeq 2000. TCR beta cDNA libraries were made by 5'RACE template switching that added a universal primer site and unique molecular identifiers. Priming for cDNA synthesis came from the TCR beta constant segment, and two successive PCR amplification steps followed. Turning to the authors' computational methods: MIGEC was used to demultiplex reads and group the reads by UMI, and MiTCR was used to assemble and quantify clonotypes. To remove erroneous sequences, TCR cDNA sequences were retained only when supported by two or more reads. The tcR package was used for downstream repertoire analysis, and clonotypes were matched between fractions using CDR3 nucleotide sequence together with V segment. VDJmatch was used to annotate antigen specificity against VDJdb, with one amino acid substitution allowed in CDR3. TCRdb reprocessed the reads into one record per CDR3 protein sequence, lacking DNA. The V and J calls and clone size are TCRdb's, not the authors'. This specimen's table enumerates some 440,000 distinct CDR3 sequences. Roughly 1.4% of the sample is held by the ten biggest clonotypes.

Study-wide findings and limitations: Those dominant clonotypes were again the most abundant among CD3+CD56-NKG2C+ cells in a handful of donors, at about 25-65%. In several donors, the dominant CD3+CD56+NKG2C+ clonotypes ranked among the top 10 CD8+ clonotypes, making up roughly 1.0-8% of CD8+ T cells. It remained unclear whether the expanded NKG2C-expressing T cell clones were specific for HCMV antigens.

The CDR3 runs 12 residues from the cysteine to the phenylalanine. DNA was not recorded. The germline V gene supplies CDR1 SQVTM and CDR2 ANQGSEA. Comment on this clonotype: Its antigen is currently not known.

Specimen: blood T cells: a sorted CD56 or NKG2C T cell subset, CD4+ or CD8+ T cells, or bulk PBMC T cells (not recorded which). The TCR sequence derives from a woman aged 50 to 65 in good health. Donor details come from another sample of the same person, matched by shared clones. The receptor chain draws on TRBV29-1 and TRBJ2-7; TCRdb's D gene call, TRBD2, goes unchecked for lack of DNA. The CDR3 reads CSGGGLAAEQYF.